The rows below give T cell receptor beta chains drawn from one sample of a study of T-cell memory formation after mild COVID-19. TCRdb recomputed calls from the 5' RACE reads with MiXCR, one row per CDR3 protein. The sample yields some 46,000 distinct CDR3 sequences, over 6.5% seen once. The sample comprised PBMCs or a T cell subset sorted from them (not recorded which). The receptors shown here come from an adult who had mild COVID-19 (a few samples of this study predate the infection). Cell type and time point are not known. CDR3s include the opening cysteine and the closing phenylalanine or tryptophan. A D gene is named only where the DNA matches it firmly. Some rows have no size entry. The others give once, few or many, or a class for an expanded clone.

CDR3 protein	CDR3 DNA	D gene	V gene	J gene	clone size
CASSQELGLAGVPDTQYF	TGCGCCAGCAGCCAAGAACTGGGGCTAGCGGGAGTGCCAGATACGCAGTATTTT	TRBD2	TRBV4-3	TRBJ2-3	many
CATRGTGSNNEQFF	TGTGCCACCAGGGGAACCGGGAGCAACAATGAGCAGTTCTTC	-	TRBV24-1	TRBJ2-1	many
CASSPMGVGNEQFF	TGTGCCAGCTCACCAATGGGGGTTGGCAATGAGCAGTTCTTC	-	TRBV18	TRBJ2-1	few
CASSFPQPSPLHF	TGTGCCAGCAGTTTCCCACAGCCCTCACCCCTCCACTTT	-	TRBV12-3/TRBV12-4	TRBJ1-6	-
CASSPRLAGGNSYEQYF	TGTGCCAGCTCACCCCGACTAGCGGGGGGGAATTCCTACGAGCAGTACTTC	TRBD2	TRBV18	TRBJ2-7	many
CASSYELAGGTYRNEQFF	TGTGCCAGCAGTTACGAACTAGCGGGGGGAACTTATCGGAATGAGCAGTTCTTC	TRBD2	TRBV6-6	TRBJ2-1	many
CASSLRQRNTGELFF	TGTGCCAGCAGCTTGAGACAGAGGAACACCGGGGAGCTGTTTTTT	-	TRBV3-1	TRBJ2-2	few
CATAKGEDEKLFF	TGTGCCACCGCTAAGGGGGAGGATGAAAAACTGTTTTTT	-	TRBV12-3/TRBV12-4	TRBJ1-4	many
CASSLKGGYEQYF	TGTGCCAGCAGCTTAAAAGGAGGGTACGAGCAGTACTTC	-	TRBV7-2	TRBJ2-7	many
CASSLLGAQETQYF	TGTGCCAGCAGTTTACTGGGGGCCCAAGAGACCCAGTACTTC	-	TRBV12-3/TRBV12-4	TRBJ2-5	few
CSASQGDEQFF	TGCAGTGCTAGCCAGGGGGATGAGCAGTTCTTC	TRBD1	TRBV20-1	TRBJ2-1	few
CASSASWGPNGELFF	TGTGCCAGCAGTGCCTCGTGGGGGCCAAACGGGGAGCTGTTTTTT	-	TRBV6-4	TRBJ2-2	few
CASNYKWGGNNSPLHF	TGTGCCAGCAACTACAAGTGGGGCGGGAATAATTCACCCCTCCACTTT	-	TRBV6-5	TRBJ1-6	many
CASSYTTGSNENSPLHF	TGTGCCAGCAGTTACACGACAGGGAGTAATGAGAATTCACCCCTCCACTTT	TRBD1	TRBV6-5	TRBJ1-6	few
CASSVDPTGTYEQYF	TGTGCCAGCAGCGTAGATCCCACAGGGACCTACGAGCAGTACTTC	-	TRBV9	TRBJ2-7	many
CSARDSARGDTEAFF	TGCAGTGCTAGAGATTCTGCCAGGGGGGACACTGAAGCTTTCTTT	TRBD1	TRBV20-1	TRBJ1-1	many
CASSPRQGHRYEQYF	TGTGCCAGCAGTCCCCGACAGGGTCATAGGTACGAGCAGTACTTC	TRBD1	TRBV27	TRBJ2-7	-
CSARDRWILYGYTF	TGCAGTGCTAGAGATCGTTGGATCCTCTATGGCTACACCTTC	-	TRBV20-1	TRBJ1-2	many
CASSLGTSDQETQYF	TGTGCCAGCAGCTTAGGGACTAGCGACCAAGAGACCCAGTACTTC	TRBD2	TRBV7-9	TRBJ2-5	few
CATSDPYLGSGGYTF	TGTGCCACCAGTGATCCATACCTGGGTAGTGGGGGCTACACCTTC	-	TRBV24-1	TRBJ1-2	many
CASSPGALAGQETQYF	TGTGCCAGCAGCCCAGGGGCACTAGCGGGGCAAGAGACCCAGTACTTC	TRBD2	TRBV7-2	TRBJ2-5	many
CASSRRGGEQFF	TGTGCCAGCAGCCGTCGGGGGGGTGAGCAGTTCTTC	TRBD2	TRBV7-2	TRBJ2-1	many
CAWSGGTGNSPLHF	TGTGCCTGGAGTGGAGGGACAGGAAATTCACCCCTCCACTTT	TRBD1	TRBV30	TRBJ1-6	few
CSSSLAGRLSYEQYF	TGTTCCAGCAGCTTAGCAGGGCGCCTTTCCTACGAGCAGTACTTC	-	TRBV7-9	TRBJ2-7	many
CSARSQEGGYEQYF	TGCAGTGCTAGAAGTCAAGAGGGGGGCTACGAGCAGTACTTC	-	TRBV20-1	TRBJ2-7	-
CASSESETQYF	TGTGCCAGCAGTGAATCAGAGACCCAGTACTTC	-	TRBV25-1	TRBJ2-5	many
CASSQVETGGLNTIYF	TGCGCCAGCAGCCAAGTGGAGACAGGGGGCTTAAACACCATATATTTT	TRBD1	TRBV4-1	TRBJ1-3	-
CSATSRGSGNYGYTF	TGCAGTGCTACCTCTCGGGGCAGCGGAAACTATGGCTACACCTTC	-	TRBV20-1	TRBJ1-2	few
CAISDPGTYGYTF	TGTGCCATCAGTGACCCAGGGACCTATGGCTACACCTTC	-	TRBV10-3	TRBJ1-2	-
CASSLDRVEVDTQYF	TGCGCCAGCAGCTTGGACAGGGTCGAGGTAGATACGCAGTATTTT	-	TRBV5-1	TRBJ2-3	few
CASSQERLLAGRFAEQYF	TGCGCCAGCAGCCAAGAAAGGCTACTAGCGGGGAGGTTCGCCGAGCAGTACTTC	TRBD2	TRBV4-3	TRBJ2-7	few
CASSQVSRGPYGYTF	TGTGCCAGCAGCCAAGTGTCCAGGGGACCCTATGGCTACACCTTC	-	TRBV3-1	TRBJ1-2	few
CASSLGGRGYTF	TGCGCCAGCAGCTTGGGCGGCAGAGGCTACACCTTC	-	TRBV5-1	TRBJ1-2	many
CASGPGLAEETQYF	TGTGCCAGCGGGCCGGGACTAGCGGAAGAGACCCAGTACTTC	TRBD2	TRBV7-9	TRBJ2-5	many
CASSILGGQGYGYTF	TGCGCCAGCAGCATCCTCGGGGGACAGGGGTATGGCTACACCTTC	TRBD1	TRBV4-1	TRBJ1-2	many
CSARDPSGVDTQYF	TGCAGTGCTAGAGACCCTAGCGGGGTGGATACGCAGTATTTT	TRBD2	TRBV20-1	TRBJ2-3	many
CASSLVGSGNTIYF	TGTGCCAGCAGTTTAGTAGGCAGTGGAAACACCATATATTTT	-	TRBV12-3/TRBV12-4	TRBJ1-3	-
CASSLARGHGETQYF	TGTGCCAGCAGCTTAGCGCGGGGACACGGGGAGACCCAGTACTTC	-	TRBV7-2	TRBJ2-5	many
CASSQDDSPRTGELFF	TGTGCCAGCAGCCAAGATGACAGCCCCAGGACCGGGGAGCTGTTTTTT	-	TRBV4-2	TRBJ2-2	few
CASSPRRRLAKNIQYF	TGTGCCAGCAGCCCCCGGCGGCGTTTGGCCAAAAACATTCAGTACTTC	-	TRBV28	TRBJ2-4	many
CATSRAGTSNQPQHF	TGTGCCACCAGCAGAGCAGGGACTAGCAATCAGCCCCAGCATTTT	-	TRBV15	TRBJ1-5	many
CASSPGQGGGNTEAFF	TGTGCCAGCAGCCCTGGACAGGGAGGTGGGAACACTGAAGCTTTCTTT	TRBD1	TRBV7-9	TRBJ1-1	many
CATSAPRGYNEQFF	TGTGCCACCAGCGCGCCAAGGGGCTACAATGAGCAGTTCTTC	-	TRBV15	TRBJ2-1	-
CASSQGLGQGNYEQYF	TGTGCCAGCAGCCAAGGCCTGGGACAGGGTAACTACGAGCAGTACTTC	TRBD1	TRBV4-2	TRBJ2-7	-